The entry below describes one TCR beta chain. The clone's antigen remains unknown. No base quality information exists; no much larger clone differs at one position. Receptor amplification or capture employed RT-PCR. The sample was run on an Illumina HiSeq 2500. TCRdb trimmed the raw reads at Q25, called clones with MiXCR and kept productive beta chains. For every CDR3 protein sequence, its rows merge into one entry that carries the most common genes and DNA. The sample records about 780,000 distinct CDR3 sequences, around 18% of which are singletons. The ten top clones hold about a tenth of the sample. This entry is derived from a study of response to subunit inactivated influenza vaccine (dated by TCRdb to the late 2010s). Context from the whole study: Deep quantitative profiling of the T cell receptor repertoire was used in the study to follow responses to a trivalent subunit inactivated influenza vaccine. Results and caveats for the whole study, not just this receptor: According to the authors, only a limited number of new T cells may be recruited by each seasonal influenza vaccination.

Counted from cysteine to phenylalanine, this CDR3 has 13 amino acids. Only the CDR3 part of the read is kept: 39 bases, read in frame from the first base. This clonotype originated in a man in his forties or fifties who received an inactivated influenza vaccine. Donor details come from another sample of the same person, matched by shared clones. The rearrangement joined TRBV21-1 to TRBJ2-1; the D call TRBD2 from the table was never checked on the DNA. TRBV21-1 is listed as a pseudogene. Specimen: PBMCs from blood, collected about 5 days after vaccination. In nucleotides, the sequence is TGTGCCAGGACTAGCGGCTCCTACAATGAGCAGTTCTTC. Translated, this is CARTSGSYNEQFF.